This entry lists 14 T cell receptor beta chains sequenced from one sample in a study of shared clonotypes between healthy human individuals. The repertoire was sequenced with immunoSEQ multiplex PCR; TCRdb's copy has only in-frame clones and lacks some. Here the sample spans more than 2 million clones, around 95% being singletons. Sequencing input: naive CD4+ T cells sorted from blood. Subset meaning: CD45RA+ positively selected. Source of these receptors: a man younger than 30 in good health.

This clone has a single count. The chain has TRBV13 and TRBJ2-7; the D is unclear. Between the trimmed V and J ends, which lost 3 bases and 2 bases, there was a span of 8 bases. Germline V gene data show CDR1 as PRHDT and CDR2 as FYEKMQ (reference sequence). The CDR3 sequence is 13 residues long. This CDR3 reads CASSLYGTYEQYF. The CDR3 region has the DNA TGTGCCAGCAGCTTGTACGGAACCTACGAGCAGTACTTC. Filled out from reference TRBV13 and TRBJ2-7, the complete variable domain reads AAGVIQSPRHLIKEKRETATLKCYPIPRHDTVYWYQQGPGQDPQFLISFYEKMQSDKGSIPDRFSAQQFSDYHSELNMSSLELGDSALYFCASSLYGTYEQYFGPGTRLTVT.

The rearrangement joins TRBV7-9 to TRBJ1-1, with D possibly TRBD1 on 5 matching bases. Germline CDR1 and CDR2: SEHNR and FQNEAQ (reference sequence). The germline V and J ends were trimmed by 1 base and 7 bases, with 13 bases remaining between them. This CDR3 has 14 amino acids. The CDR3 region has the DNA TGTGCCAGCAGCTTAGTAGCGACAGAAATTGAAGCTTTCTTT. It yields the protein CASSLVATEIEAFF.

J is TRBJ2-2 and V is TRBV15, with TRBD2 matching 9 bases. Germline CDR1 and CDR2: LNHNV and YYDKDF (reference sequence). V shed 8 bases, J shed 2 bases, and the junction held 6 bases outside the gene matches. This CDR3 has 15 amino acids. CDR3: CATHLAGYNTGELFF. CDR3 in DNA: TGTGCCACCCACCTAGCGGGGTATAACACCGGGGAGCTGTTTTTT.

The chain is built from TRBV19 and TRBJ2-7; D is perhaps TRBD1 (6 bases). The V gene lost 5 bases and the J gene lost 5 bases, with 19 bases spanning the gap. The CDR3 consists of 15 residues. The germline CDR1 and CDR2 sequences are LNHDA and SQIVND (reference sequence). CDR3 sequence: CASSPRQGFFDEQYF. CDR3 DNA: TGTGCCAGTAGTCCCCGGCAGGGGTTCTTCGACGAGCAGTACTTC.

The V gene is TRBV7-2, the J gene TRBJ2-7; tentatively, D is TRBD1 or TRBD2 (5 bases each). The CDR3 extends over 14 amino acids. The germline CDR1 and CDR2 sequences are SGHTA and FQGNSA. The V gene lost 2 bases and the J gene lost 5 bases, with 13 bases spanning the gap. Here the CDR3 DNA reads TGTGCCAGCAGCTTACCCGGGACCCCCCACGAGCAGTACTTC. This sequence encodes CASSLPGTPHEQYF.

This clone occurred once. This chain joins TRBV4-3 and TRBJ2-7; 11 bases map to TRBD1. The CDR3 has 18 residues. The V gene's germline CDR1 is LGHNA and CDR2 YSLEER. J gave up 6 bases and V 0 bases, and 13 bases lay outside the gene matches. CDR3 residues: CASSQDSPPGQGAGEQYF. The CDR3 nucleotides read TGCGCCAGCAGCCAAGATTCCCCGCCAGGACAGGGGGCAGGCGAGCAGTACTTC.

V is TRBV9 and J is TRBJ2-3; 10 nucleotides match TRBD2. This CDR3 comprises 15 residues. With V trimmed by 3 bases and J by 5 bases, 6 bases remained unmatched. Germline lookup yields CDR1 SGDLS and CDR2 YYNGEE. The CDR3 here is CASSASGGPQDTQYF. Here the CDR3 DNA reads TGTGCCAGCAGCGCTAGCGGGGGACCGCAAGATACGCAGTATTTT.

The count of this clone is one. This rearrangement joins TRBV16 to TRBJ1-6; D is unresolved. Germline V CDR1 and CDR2: KGHSY, FQNENV. Trimming took 0 bases from V and 7 from J, leaving 10 bases between them. The CDR3 covers 15 residues. CDR3 protein: CASSQSRQRNSPLHF. Here the CDR3 DNA reads TGTGCCAGCAGCCAATCCCGGCAGCGAAATTCACCCCTCCACTTT.

This clone came up once. The CDR3 here is CASSSTGQLFSGNTIYF. The CDR3 DNA is TGTGCCAGCAGCTCAACCGGACAGCTCTTTTCTGGAAACACCATATATTTT. The V gene is TRBV11-2, the J gene TRBJ1-3; possibly TRBD1 for D (6 bases). V lost 4 bases, J lost 1 base, and 17 bases lay in between. CDR3 size: 17 residues. In germline, CDR1 is SGHAT, CDR2 FQNNGV.

This clone was seen only once. V and J are TRBV2 and TRBJ2-2; D call uncertain. This CDR3 region has 15 residues. Germline V gene sequence: CDR1 SNHLY, CDR2 FYNNEI. V was shortened by 2 bases and J by 0 bases, with 7 bases between the two germline ends. The CDR3 DNA is TGTGCCAGCAGTGAAAGGCTAGCGAACACCGGGGAGCTGTTTTTT. It translates to CASSERLANTGELFF.

The chain links TRBV5-5 to TRBJ1-1; 7 nucleotides match TRBD1. The CDR3 totals 17 residues. V gave up 4 bases and J gave up 8 bases; unmatched junction bases: 20. CDR1 is SGHKS, CDR2 YYEKEE, per germline (reference sequence). This CDR3 is CASSIRRDGTAFTEAFF. CDR3 DNA: TGTGCCAGCAGCATTAGGCGGGACGGGACAGCTTTCACAGAAGCTTTCTTT.

The gene calls are TRBV6-4 and TRBJ1-5, with D hard to call. The V gene's germline CDR1 is MRHNA and CDR2 SNTAGT. V was pared by 1 base and J by 7 bases, with 8 bases between. CDR3 size: 13 residues. The CDR3 bases are TGTGCCAGCAGTGACTTTGACGGCCAGCCCCAGCATTTT. Translated: CASSDFDGQPQHF.

V usage is TRBV6-5 and J usage is TRBJ2-7; 9 nucleotides align to TRBD2. This CDR3 comprises 15 residues. V dropped 4 bases and J dropped 4; count of bases not matched to a gene: 8. Germline V gene lookup returns CDR1 MNHEY and CDR2 SVGAGI. Here the CDR3 DNA reads TGTGCCAGCAGTTCTCCAGCGGGAGGAAATTACGAGCAGTACTTC. Amino acid sequence: CASSSPAGGNYEQYF.

In nucleotides, the CDR3 is TGTGCCAGCAGTTTTACCGGGCCTGCAGCAGCTAACTATGGCTACACCTTC. Amino acids: CASSFTGPAAANYGYTF. This sequence joins TRBV28 and TRBJ1-2, with no clear D. From germline, CDR1 is MDHEN and CDR2 SYDVKM. CDR3 length: 17 residues. V was shortened by 3 bases and J by 0 bases, with 17 bases between the two germline ends.